Following are 10 T cell receptor beta chains from one sample sequenced in a study of HIV-infected patients and healthy controls. TCRdb processed the 5' RACE reads anew with MiXCR; each CDR3 protein has one entry. The sample includes about 67,000 distinct CDR3 sequences, around 16% of them seen just once. The sample was CD4+ T cells from blood. The source of these receptors is a human donor in good health.

The chain recombines TRBV18 with TRBJ2-5; no firm D call. Germline CDR1 reads KGHSH; CDR2 reads LQKENI. The CDR3 loop spans 13 amino acids. Deletions cut 4 bases from V and 4 bases from J, with 10 bases between. The CDR3 coding sequence is TGTGCCAGCTCACAAGGGATCTCAGAGACCCAGTACTTC. This codes for CASSQGISETQYF.

The V call is TRBV7-2, the J call TRBJ2-1; no firm D call. CDR1 is SGHTA, CDR2 FQGNSA, per germline. The V end was cut by 3 bases, the J end by 1 base, with 10 bases between. This CDR3 has 15 amino acids. The CDR3 reads CASSFRVGSYNEQFF. In DNA form, the CDR3 reads TGTGCCAGCAGCTTTAGGGTTGGGTCCTACAATGAGCAGTTCTTC. Drawing the rest from reference TRBV7-2 and TRBJ2-1, the complete variable domain is GAGVSQSPSNKVTEKGKDVELRCDPISGHTALYWYRQSLGQGLEFLIYFQGNSAPDKSGLPSDRFSAERTGGSVSTLTIQRTQQEDSAVYLCASSFRVGSYNEQFFGPGTRLTVL.

This chain links TRBV5-6 with TRBJ1-1; D gene ambiguous. V gave up 4 bases and J gave up 7 bases, with 20 bases separating them. Germline CDR1 and CDR2: SGHDT and YYEEEE. The CDR3 length is 15 residues. The CDR3 sequence is CASSSPGEYSIEAFF. CDR3 in DNA: TGTGCCAGCAGCAGTCCGGGAGAATACTCAATTGAAGCTTTCTTT.

In this sample, this clonotype turned up many times. The chain carries TRBV4-3 and TRBJ2-3; no clear D. Germline assignment: CDR1 LGHNA and CDR2 YSLEER. The CDR3 loop spans 17 amino acids. Trimming left V 3 bases short and J 0 bases short, with 16 bases between. The CDR3 sequence: CASSQELRPPSTDTQYF. The CDR3 DNA reads as TGCGCCAGCAGCCAGGAACTGAGGCCCCCTAGCACAGATACGCAGTATTTT.

This clonotype occurred many times. This rearrangement joins TRBV19 to TRBJ2-6, with D unclear. CDR1 is LNHDA, CDR2 SQIVND, per germline (reference sequence). Trimming removed 11 bases from V and 2 bases from J, with 10 bases in between. This CDR3 spans 13 amino acids. The CDR3 DNA reads as TGTGCCGGAAAGGTCGCTGGGGCCAACGTCCTGACTTTC. Residues: CAGKVAGANVLTF.

This chain links TRBV7-2 with TRBJ2-1; D remains unclear. The V end lost 1 base, the J end lost 10 bases, and 8 bases lay between the germline ends. In germline, CDR1 is SGHTA, CDR2 FQGNSA. The CDR3 runs to 12 residues. CDR3: CASSLGPPEQFF. The CDR3 bases are TGTGCCAGCAGCTTAGGTCCGCCCGAGCAGTTCTTC. The full variable domain, rest sourced from reference TRBV7-2 and TRBJ2-1, is GAGVSQSPSNKVTEKGKDVELRCDPISGHTALYWYRQSLGQGLEFLIYFQGNSAPDKSGLPSDRFSAERTGGSVSTLTIQRTQQEDSAVYLCASSLGPPEQFFGPGTRLTVL.

This clonotype was seen just once. The chain is built from TRBV24-1 and TRBJ1-2; weak D call: TRBD1 (5 bases). The CDR3 is 19 residues long. Trimming stripped 3 bases from V and 4 bases from J, with 26 bases between. Germline CDR1 and CDR2: KGHDR and SFDVKD. The CDR3 loop is CATSDAMGPFRGASYGYTF. CDR3 nucleotides: TGTGCCACCAGTGATGCTATGGGCCCCTTCCGGGGCGCAAGCTATGGCTACACCTTC.

The sample holds many counts of this clonotype. The gene calls are TRBV7-8 and TRBJ1-2; perhaps TRBD1 as D (6 bases). Trimming took off 2 bases at V and 5 bases at J, with 15 bases between the two ends. Germline lookup yields CDR1 SGHVS and CDR2 FQNEAQ. The CDR3 loop spans 15 amino acids. CDR3 protein: CASSLRDTDLYGYTF. CDR3 coding DNA: TGTGCCAGCAGCTTACGGGACACGGACCTGTATGGCTACACCTTC.

This clonotype showed up many times. The V call is TRBV11-1, the J call TRBJ2-3, with TRBD1 matching 9 bases. The V and J ends lost 8 bases and 1 base, in that order; junction bases with no gene match: 7. The germline gives CDR1 SGHAT, CDR2 FQDESV (reference sequence). This CDR3 has 15 amino acids. CDR3 nucleotide sequence: TGTGCCAGCGCGTACAGGGGGCCTCGCACAGATACGCAGTATTTT. Translated, it gives CASAYRGPRTDTQYF.

This clonotype turned up a few times. V and J are TRBV7-2 and TRBJ2-3; 7 nucleotides line up with TRBD1. V shed 7 bases, J shed 4 bases, and the junction held 17 bases outside the gene matches. Germline V gives CDR1 SGHTA, CDR2 FQGNSA. This CDR3 comprises 17 residues. This CDR3 is CASTNRDSIFYADTQYF. In DNA, the CDR3 is TGTGCCAGCACTAACCGGGACAGCATATTTTATGCAGATACGCAGTATTTT.